This TCR beta chain stems from a study of CD8 T cells in Susac syndrome. Trimming removed 5 bases at V and 1 base at J, with 8 bases between. The CDR3 spans 13 residues. RNA amounts of about 0.5 to 1 ug underwent reverse transcription with random hexamers. Amplification of TCR beta CDR3 spanned 54 Vbeta and 13 Jbeta via immunoSEQ multiplex PCR. One entry per CDR3 protein, called by TCRdb with MiXCR from the immunoSEQ multiplex PCR reads. The profile shows approximately 200,000 distinct CDR3 sequences, about 94% of them singletons. FACS enriched CD8+ TEMRA cells, while bulk CD8+ and CD4+ were negatively isolated.

The V gene is TRBV12-3 or TRBV12-4, the J gene TRBJ2-5; D gene unclear. Input material: CD8+ T cells from PBMCs. The sequence derives from a human donor with multiple sclerosis. The CDR3 loop is CASSEGSQETQYF. The CDR3 DNA sequence: TGTGCCAGCAGTGAAGGGTCCCAAGAGACCCAGTACTTC.